This T cell receptor beta chain is drawn from a study of cytomegalovirus exposure and HLA in healthy donors. Study-level results: Prediction of most subjects' HLA-A and HLA-B alleles by TCR beta sequences was reportedly accurate. The authors enumerated over 150 TCR beta chains as linked to cytomegalovirus.

This clone showed up just a few times. The target antigen is unknown. Losses at the gene ends were 6 bases for V and 3 bases for J; bases not matched to a gene: 12. The CDR3 has 18 amino acids. In germline, CDR1 is LGHNA, CDR2 YNFKEQ. Primers included in the PCR were 60 Vbeta and 13 Jbeta primers. Clones were sequenced by immunoSEQ multiplex PCR, and TCRdb holds only the in-frame ones, with some missing. The table lists approximately 110,000 clones, roughly three quarters of them singletons. The receptor's source is a man in his forties in good health and CMV-seropositive. The chain joins TRBV4-2 to TRBJ2-5; TRBD2 matches at 14 bases. Input material: PBMCs. The CDR3 is CASSYTLPTSGREETQYF. CDR3 nucleotides: TGTGCCAGCAGTTACACCCTCCCGACTAGCGGGAGGGAAGAGACCCAGTACTTC.